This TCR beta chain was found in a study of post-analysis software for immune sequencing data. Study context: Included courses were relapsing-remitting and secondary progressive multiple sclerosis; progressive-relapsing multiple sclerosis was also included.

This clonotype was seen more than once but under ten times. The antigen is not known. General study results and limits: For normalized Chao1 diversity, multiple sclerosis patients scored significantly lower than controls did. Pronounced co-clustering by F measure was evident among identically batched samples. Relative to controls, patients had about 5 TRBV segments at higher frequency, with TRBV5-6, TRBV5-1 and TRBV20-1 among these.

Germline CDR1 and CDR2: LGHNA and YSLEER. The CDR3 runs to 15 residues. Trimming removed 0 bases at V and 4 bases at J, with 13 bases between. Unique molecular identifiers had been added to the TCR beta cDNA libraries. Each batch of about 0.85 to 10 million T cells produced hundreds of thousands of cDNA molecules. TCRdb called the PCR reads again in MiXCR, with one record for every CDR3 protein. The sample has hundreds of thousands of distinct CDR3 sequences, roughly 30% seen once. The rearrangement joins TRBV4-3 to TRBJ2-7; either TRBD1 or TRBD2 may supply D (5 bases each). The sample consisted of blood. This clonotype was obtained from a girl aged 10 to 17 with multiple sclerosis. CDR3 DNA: TGCGCCAGCAGCCAAGATTGGACGGGGCCATACGAGCAGTACTTC. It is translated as CASSQDWTGPYEQYF.